Below are 29 T cell receptor beta chains sequenced from a single sample in a study of blood T cell repertoires in COVID-19. Libraries were prepared by immunoSEQ multiplex PCR; TCRdb keeps only in-frame clonotypes and omits some of them. The sample yields 65,000 to 90,000 clones, about 90% seen once. The sample was peripheral blood. These receptors all come from a woman aged 45-65 years with active or convalescent COVID-19.

J is TRBJ2-2 and V is TRBV5-1; no definite D call. Germline CDR1 reads SGHRS; CDR2 reads YFSETQ. V lost 3 bases and J 1 base, leaving 7 bases between the germline ends. The CDR3 has 14 amino acids. The CDR3 region is CASSSQVNTGELFF. CDR3 nucleotides: TGCGCCAGCAGCTCTCAGGTGAACACCGGGGAGCTGTTTTTT.

J is TRBJ1-2 and V is TRBV7-2, with D possibly matching TRBD1 (5 bases). The V gene's germline CDR1 is SGHTA and CDR2 FQGNSA. The CDR3 is 14 residues long. Trimming pared 1 base from V and 5 bases from J, leaving 11 bases between. CDR3 DNA sequence: TGTGCCAGCAGCTTAGAAGTCGGGGGTTATGGCTACACCTTC. As protein: CASSLEVGGYGYTF.

This sequence joins TRBV6-6 and TRBJ1-2; TRBD1 agrees at 10 bases. In germline, CDR1 is MNHNY, CDR2 SVGAGI (reference sequence). The CDR3 sequence is 16 residues long. V was clipped by 0 bases and J by 6 bases; unmatched bases: 7. The CDR3 protein is CASSYSRQGARDGYTF. CDR3 bases: TGTGCCAGCAGTTACTCTAGACAGGGGGCGCGAGATGGCTACACCTTC.

V and J are TRBV30 and TRBJ1-1, with TRBD1 as a possible D gene (5 bases). Between the trimmed V and J ends, which lost 1 base and 3 bases, there was a span of 6 bases. Germline-derived CDR1 and CDR2 are GTSNPN and SVGIG (reference sequence). The CDR3 spans 12 residues. The CDR3 DNA reads as TGTGCCTGGAGTGGGGGGGACACTGAAGCTTTCTTT. Protein sequence: CAWSGGDTEAFF.

The count of this clone is one. The chain recombines TRBV6-6 with TRBJ1-1; 9 positions match TRBD1. Germline assignment: CDR1 MNHNY and CDR2 SVGAGI (reference sequence). CDR3 size: 14 residues. V lost 6 bases and J lost 4; bases outside the gene matches: 6. The CDR3 loop is CASSPTGGGTEAFF. The CDR3 DNA is TGTGCCAGCAGCCCGACAGGGGGGGGCACTGAAGCTTTCTTT.

A single count supports this clone. The sample has other DNA sequences that encode this CDR3 too. This rearrangement joins TRBV29-1 to TRBJ1-2, with a weak D call TRBD1 (5 bases). Germline CDR1 is SQVTM and CDR2 is ANQGSEA. The CDR3 spans 13 residues. Deletions cut 4 bases from V and 5 bases from J, with 14 bases between. The CDR3 nucleotides read TGCAGCGTTGTCGGGGGGAGTAATTATGGCTACACCTTC. Protein product: CSVVGGSNYGYTF.

The chain has TRBV11-2 and TRBJ2-3; perhaps TRBD2 as D (6 bases). V shed 2 bases and J shed 2 bases, with 17 bases lying between them. The CDR3 runs 17 residues. Germline V gene lookup returns CDR1 SGHAT and CDR2 FQNNGV. CDR3 in amino acids: CASSLSGRGSATDTQYF. The CDR3 DNA reads as TGTGCCAGCAGCTTAAGTGGCCGGGGGTCTGCCACAGATACGCAGTATTTT.

This chain uses TRBV9 with TRBJ1-1, with D unresolved. V was cut by 2 bases and J by 1 base, with 9 bases left in between. This CDR3 has 14 residues. The germline V gene has CDR1 SGDLS and CDR2 YYNGEE. CDR3 DNA: TGTGCCAGCAGCGTCGGTCCGGGGAACACTGAAGCTTTCTTT. It yields the protein CASSVGPGNTEAFF.

This clone has a handful of counts. The chain uses TRBV30 and TRBJ1-2; 9 bases fit TRBD1. The CDR3 contains 14 residues. V gave up 3 bases and J gave up 2 bases; unmatched junction bases: 4. CDR1 and CDR2 from the germline V gene are GTSNPN and SVGIG (reference sequence). As DNA, the CDR3 is TGTGCCTGGAGGACGGACAGGGGAAACTATGGCTACACCTTC. Encoded protein: CAWRTDRGNYGYTF.

V is TRBV20-1 and J is TRBJ2-7, with a weak D call TRBD1 (5 bases). Trimming took off 0 bases at V and 7 bases at J, with 7 bases between the two ends. This CDR3 has 11 residues. Germline CDR1 and CDR2: DFQATT and SNEGSKA (reference sequence). The CDR3 is CSARENREQYF. The CDR3 DNA reads TGCAGTGCTAGAGAAAACAGGGAGCAGTACTTC.

This clone was seen a few times. V usage is TRBV2 and J usage is TRBJ2-7, with 7 bases fitting TRBD1. The CDR3 has 15 residues. Trimming cost V 8 bases and J 3 bases; bases outside gene matches: 13. Per germline, CDR1 SNHLY and CDR2 FYNNEI. CDR3 protein: CASALRDRSYYEQYF. For the CDR3, the DNA is TGTGCCAGCGCCCTCCGGGACAGATCCTACTACGAGCAGTACTTC.

The genes are TRBV7-6 and TRBJ2-5; D not resolved. From germline, CDR1 is SGHVS and CDR2 FNYEAQ. The CDR3 covers 13 residues. V was cut by 2 bases and J by 5 bases, with 9 bases left in between. This CDR3 is CASSLSFLETQYF. The CDR3 DNA reads as TGTGCCAGCAGCTTAAGCTTCTTGGAGACCCAGTACTTC.

This chain links TRBV27 with TRBJ2-1; 10 bases are a match to TRBD2. Germline CDR1 reads MNHEY; CDR2 reads SMNVEV (reference sequence). The junction had 10 bases not matched to a gene; V was cut back by 5 bases and J by 0 bases. This CDR3 is 18 amino acids long. As DNA, the CDR3 is TGTGCCAGCAGTCCCAGAAGGCCTAGCGGGAGCTCCTACAATGAGCAGTTCTTC. It codes for CASSPRRPSGSSYNEQFF.

The gene calls are TRBV14 and TRBJ1-1; weak D call: TRBD1 (6 bases). Germline CDR1 reads SGHDN; CDR2 reads FVKESK. The CDR3 runs to 16 residues. Trimming stripped 5 bases from V and 0 bases from J, with 16 bases between. The DNA of the CDR3 is TGTGCCAGCAGCAACAGGGTGGGTTTTATGAACACTGAAGCTTTCTTT. This codes for CASSNRVGFMNTEAFF.

The table lists this clone with a few counts. The chain employs TRBV7-2 and TRBJ1-3; D remains ambiguous. This CDR3 comprises 15 residues. V dropped 5 bases and J dropped 0 bases, with 11 bases sitting between them. CDR1 and CDR2 from the germline V gene are SGHTA and FQGNSA. Written as DNA, the CDR3 is TGTGCCAGCAGCCCCCCGTTTCTCTCTGGAAACACCATATATTTT. It is translated as CASSPPFLSGNTIYF.

The gene calls are TRBV27 and TRBJ1-4; D uncertain. Germline V CDR1 and CDR2: MNHEY, SMNVEV (reference sequence). Trimming cost V 4 bases and J 2 bases, with 5 bases left between them. This CDR3 has 13 amino acids. The CDR3 is CASSYSTNEKLFF. The CDR3 bases are TGTGCCAGCAGTTACAGTACTAATGAAAAACTGTTTTTT.

DNA of the CDR3: TGTGCCAGCAGCTCACCGGTCAGGAATGAGCAGTTCTTC. Amino acid sequence: CASSSPVRNEQFF. This chain connects TRBV7-2 to TRBJ2-1; D is unclear. V shed 4 bases and J shed 7 bases, with 11 bases lying between them. Germline V CDR1 and CDR2: SGHTA, FQGNSA. The CDR3 covers 13 residues.

The chain joins TRBV4-3 to TRBJ2-7, with TRBD2 matching 10 bases. The CDR3 extends over 14 amino acids. Trimming at V came to 4 bases and at J to 3 bases, leaving 3 bases not matched to a gene. The germline gives CDR1 LGHNA, CDR2 YSLEER. The CDR3 DNA follows: TGCGCCAGCAGCCTAGCGGGGGGTCTCTACGAGCAGTACTTC. This gives the protein CASSLAGGLYEQYF.

CDR3 sequence (DNA): TGTGCCAGTAGTATAGCCGCGGGGGGGCACTCCTACAATGAGCAGTTCTTC. Protein sequence: CASSIAAGGHSYNEQFF. The chain joins TRBV19 to TRBJ2-1, with TRBD2 matching over 9 bases. J lost 0 bases, V lost 1 base, and 4 bases had no gene match. This CDR3 spans 17 amino acids. CDR1 and CDR2 (germline): LNHDA, SQIVND (reference sequence).

This clone turned up a few times. The chain joins TRBV6-5 to TRBJ2-5; a weak D match, TRBD1 (6 bases). The ends were cut back, 5 bases at V and 2 bases at J, with 9 bases in the middle. From germline, CDR1 is MNHEY and CDR2 SVGAGI. The CDR3 length is 13 residues. CDR3 region: CASSPGQQETQYF. CDR3 sequence (DNA): TGTGCCAGCAGTCCGGGACAACAAGAGACCCAGTACTTC.

V and J are TRBV6-6 and TRBJ2-7, with D maybe TRBD2 (6 bases). V lost 5 bases to trimming and J lost 5 bases, with 13 bases between them. The CDR3 sequence is 13 residues long. Germline V CDR1 and CDR2: MNHNY, SVGAGI (reference sequence). CDR3 loop: CASSPGGPNEQYF. CDR3 nucleotides: TGTGCCAGCAGTCCCGGGGGTCCTAACGAGCAGTACTTC.

The chain links TRBV5-6 to TRBJ2-7, with D uncertain. The CDR3 consists of 12 residues. The V and J ends lost 3 bases and 3 bases respectively, with 7 bases between them. In germline, CDR1 is SGHDT, CDR2 YYEEEE. The CDR3 bases are TGTGCCAGCAGCTCCAGACACTACGAGCAGTACTTC. This codes for CASSSRHYEQYF.

This chain uses TRBV3-1 (or the pseudogene TRBV3-2) with TRBJ1-5; possibly TRBD1 for D (5 bases). The CDR3 totals 14 residues. The germline V and J ends were trimmed by 4 bases and 3 bases, with 10 bases remaining between them. CDR1 and CDR2 from the germline V gene are LGHDT and YNNKEL (reference sequence). The CDR3 DNA reads TGTGCCAGCAGCCGCGGGGCGTCCAATCAGCCCCAGCATTTT. This encodes CASSRGASNQPQHF.

The chain carries TRBV9 and TRBJ2-7; D is uncertain. The germline gives CDR1 SGDLS, CDR2 YYNGEE. Trimming took off 4 bases at V and 2 bases at J, with 13 bases between the two ends. The CDR3 is made up of 14 amino acids. In nucleotides, the CDR3 is TGTGCCAGCAGCTTCGGGTCCGCCCCCTACGAGCAGTACTTC. Translation: CASSFGSAPYEQYF. The whole variable domain, filled in from reference TRBV9 and TRBJ2-7, reads DSGVTQTPKHLITATGQRVTLRCSPRSGDLSVYWYQQSLDQGLQFLIQYYNGEERAKGNILERFSAQQFPDLHSELNLSSLELGDSALYFCASSFGSAPYEQYFGPGTRLTVT.

The chain joins TRBV5-1 to TRBJ1-2; the D gene is possibly TRBD1 (5 bases). This CDR3 is 15 amino acids long. Trimming left V 0 bases short and J 6 bases short, with 15 bases between. CDR1 is SGHRS and CDR2 is YFSETQ in the germline V gene. The CDR3 protein is CASSLDVRVKDGYTF. The CDR3 DNA follows: TGCGCCAGCAGCTTGGACGTCAGGGTAAAGGATGGCTACACCTTC.

The gene calls are TRBV27 and TRBJ1-5, with a weak D call TRBD1 (6 bases). The V gene lost 6 bases and the J gene lost 5 bases, with 14 bases spanning the gap. This CDR3 is built from 14 residues. Germline-derived CDR1 and CDR2 are MNHEY and SMNVEV (reference sequence). The CDR3 here is CASRSPGDYQPQHF. The DNA of the CDR3 is TGTGCCAGCAGATCACCAGGGGATTATCAGCCCCAGCATTTT.

The V gene is TRBV7-8, the J gene TRBJ2-3; 10 nucleotides line up with TRBD1. Germline V gene data show CDR1 as SGHVS and CDR2 as FQNEAQ. This CDR3 is 16 amino acids long. Trimming cost V 5 bases and J 3 bases; bases outside gene matches: 8. CDR3 DNA: TGTGCCAGCAGCCGACAGGGGGCGAGAGGAACAGATACGCAGTATTTT. Its translation: CASSRQGARGTDTQYF.

The rearrangement links TRBV6-5 to TRBJ1-2; possible D gene TRBD1, 5 bases. V lost 6 bases and J lost 8, with 13 bases in between. Germline V gives CDR1 MNHEY, CDR2 SVGAGI. This CDR3 contains 12 residues. As DNA, the CDR3 is TGTGCCAGCAGCCGCTCGGGGGGGGGCTACACCTTC. Translation gives CASSRSGGGYTF.

V usage is TRBV4-3 and J usage is TRBJ2-6; D call uncertain. The CDR3 runs 14 residues. Germline CDR1 is LGHNA and CDR2 is YSLEER. Trimming took 4 bases from V and 0 from J, leaving 4 bases between them. The CDR3 reads CASSPGSGANVLTF. Written as DNA, the CDR3 is TGCGCCAGCAGCCCAGGCTCTGGGGCCAACGTCCTGACTTTC.